This T cell receptor (beta chain) appears in the sequencing data of a study of blood T cell repertoires in COVID-19 (dated by TCRdb to 2020 to 2021). For the study in its entirety: Samples covering the acute and convalescent phases of COVID-19 were provided by collaborators in the United States, Italy and Spain. The repertoires were released in a freely available public database intended as a resource for research on the immune response to SARS-CoV-2. The samples were drawn from two sources: the first 160 participants of the ongoing ImmuneRACE study, and 1,200 or so subjects contributed by 6 global collaborators. Deeply sampled blood TCRbeta repertoires from subjects exposed to, actively infected with, or recovered from COVID-19 were included in the dataset. The material from the prospective study consisted of cDNA or gDNA derived from T cells, B-cell-depleted T cells, or PBMCs. Where available, HLA class I and class II types were obtained from metadata supplied by the sample provider rather than from assay-based typing. A de-identified subject ID, COVID-19 status, age in years and sex were almost always included in the sample metadata. Here is what the overall study found, with its caveats: Clinical and demographic metadata were provided uncurated, with the amount varying by source and participant.

From its cysteine to its phenylalanine, the CDR3 spans 15 amino acids. The sequence is cut down to CDR3 DNA, 45 bases in frame from base 1. V loses 5 bases, J loses 0 bases, and the germline ends lie 11 bases apart. Sequences MNHEY (CDR1) and SMNVEV (CDR2) are obtained from the germline V gene (reference sequence). Comments on this clone: Its recognized antigen is unknown. Per-base quality was not reported, and no clone a single base away is much larger than it.

Participants in the prospective study were aged 18 to 89 years, lived in over 20 United States geographic areas, and enrolled through a virtual design. To assign participants to cohorts, the prospective study relied on clinical history that participants themselves reported in a screening survey and a study questionnaire. Mobile phlebotomists in the prospective study collected whole blood, serum and a nasopharyngeal or oropharyngeal swab from every participant. Participants in the prospective study had the option to provide additional blood draws and questionnaires over a roughly 2-month period. Before DNA extraction, prospective study blood samples were shipped either frozen or at room temperature. TCRbeta CDR3 regions were amplified from genomic DNA using the immunoSEQ Assay, a bias-controlled multiplex PCR. In the paper's pipeline: The number of nucleated cells in each sample was estimated by amplification of reference gene primers within the assay. To quantify the absolute abundance of each unique TCRbeta CDR3 rearrangement, sequence reads were collapsed and filtered. For each sample, productive Simpson clonality was calculated as the square root of Simpson's diversity index over productive rearrangements. The clones in this table, taken by TCRdb from immuneACCESS, are in-frame only. Not every clone is retained; where verified, under half of the shortfall comes from an unresolved V gene, and the cause of the rest is unknown. Clone size and V and J calls were adopted from that table, with D and trimming inferred from the DNA. The sample table shows hundreds of thousands of clones, and around 90% are seen once. The top ten clonotypes cover about 1.7% of the sample.

The receptor was isolated from a young woman with acute COVID-19. Recombination connected TRBV27 to TRBJ1-5; possibly the D gene is TRBD1, per 6 matching bases. The sequenced sample consisted of PBMCs or T cells enriched from blood (not recorded which). The nucleotide sequence is given as TGTGCCAGCAGTAAACAGGGCTATAGCAATCAGCCCCAGCATTTT. Protein translation: CASSKQGYSNQPQHF.